The source of this T cell receptor (beta chain) is a study of T cells in Graves' hyperthyroidism and ophthalmopathy. V lost 5 bases, J lost 3 bases, and 8 bases stayed unmatched. The CDR3 sequence is 15 residues long. CDR1 is SGHVS, CDR2 FNYEAQ, per germline. The study's findings and limits: Before onset, ophthalmopathy was predicted by the model a median around 6 months earlier. Stable hyperthyroidism and ophthalmopathy were separated using 13 V-J signatures. Most clonotypes expanded in the thyroid (above 0.001) were also present in blood.

This clonotype has at least ten counts. Its specificity is unknown. The source material, RNA transcripts, was used to amplify TCR beta CDR3 regions. First-round RT-PCR with HTBI primers amplified the TCR CDR3 region. TCRdb fed the multiplex PCR reads into MiXCR, producing one record per CDR3 protein. This sample has roughly 300,000 distinct CDR3 sequences; less than 30% occur once, and the top ten carry around 28%. The sample of blood was obtained at first hyperthyroidism diagnosis (before any ophthalmopathy symptoms). V is TRBV7-6 and J is TRBJ2-7; 9 nucleotides align to TRBD1. The receptor was isolated from a man between 35 and 55 years old with Graves' hyperthyroidism that later progressed to Graves' ophthalmopathy. What was sequenced was blood. The CDR3 here is CASSRSGTGSYEQYF. In DNA, the CDR3 is TGTGCCAGCAGCCGCTCCGGGACAGGGAGCTACGAGCAGTACTTC.